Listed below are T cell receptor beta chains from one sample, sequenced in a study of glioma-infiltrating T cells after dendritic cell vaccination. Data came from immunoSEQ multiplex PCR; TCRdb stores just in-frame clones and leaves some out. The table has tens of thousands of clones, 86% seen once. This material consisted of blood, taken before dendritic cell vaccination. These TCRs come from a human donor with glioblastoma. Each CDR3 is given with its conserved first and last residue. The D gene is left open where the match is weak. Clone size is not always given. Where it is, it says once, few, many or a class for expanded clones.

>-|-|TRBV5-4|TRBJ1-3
TGTGCCAGCAGCACGGGTACGGCTAGTGGAAACACCATATATTTT
CASSTGTASGNTIYF
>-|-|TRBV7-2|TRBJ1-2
TGTGCCAGCAGCTTAGGGGGAGCGAGATGGGGGGGAATCTATGGCTACACCTTC
CASSLGGARWGGIYGYTF
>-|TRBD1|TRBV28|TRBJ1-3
TGTGCCACCACAACACCCCCCGGGACAGGGGGGTCCGCTGGAAACACCATATATTTT
CATTTPPGTGGSAGNTIYF
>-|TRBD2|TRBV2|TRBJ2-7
TGTGCCAGCAGTGATAATCGCGGGAGGGCCTACGAGCAGTACTTC
CASSDNRGRAYEQYF
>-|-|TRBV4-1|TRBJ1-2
TGCGCCAGCAGCCAATCCGGGAACGCTAAGATCTATGGCTACACCTTC
CASSQSGNAKIYGYTF
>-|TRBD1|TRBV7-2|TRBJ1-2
TGTGCCAGCAGCTTACAGACAGGGGACTATGGCTACACCTTC
CASSLQTGDYGYTF
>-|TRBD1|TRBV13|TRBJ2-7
TGTGCCAGCAAACCGGGACAGGGTATCCACGAGCAGTACTTC
CASKPGQGIHEQYF
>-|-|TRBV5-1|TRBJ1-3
TGCGCCAGCAGCTTGGGTCAGGGGTTCGGAAACACCATATATTTT
CASSLGQGFGNTIYF
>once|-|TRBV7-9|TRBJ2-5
TGTGCCAGCAGTACAGGGTACGGAGAGACCCAGTACTTC
CASSTGYGETQYF
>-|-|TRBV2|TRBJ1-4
TGTGCCACCTCAGGGCAATTTGGGGAAAAACTGTTTTTT
CATSGQFGEKLFF
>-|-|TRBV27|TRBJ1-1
TGTGCCAGCAGTTCCCTCCCAGGGGACCGCTTGAACACTGAAGCTTTCTTT
CASSSLPGDRLNTEAFF
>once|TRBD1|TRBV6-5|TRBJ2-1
TGTGCCAGCAGTTACGGGACAGGGTCGTTCTTC
CASSYGTGSFF
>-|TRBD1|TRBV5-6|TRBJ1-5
TGTGCCAGCAGTTTCGGTTGGACAGGGGGTCAGCCCCAGCATTTT
CASSFGWTGGQPQHF
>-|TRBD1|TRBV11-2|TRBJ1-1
TGTGCCAGCAGCTTCTGGGACAGGGGATCCACTGAAGCTTTCTTT
CASSFWDRGSTEAFF
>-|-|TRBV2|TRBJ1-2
TGTGCCAGCAGCCCTACCTATGGCTACACCTTC
CASSPTYGYTF
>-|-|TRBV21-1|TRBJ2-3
TGTGCCAGCAGCAATAAGTATAGCCCGGGTGTAGATACGCAGTATTTT
CASSNKYSPGVDTQYF
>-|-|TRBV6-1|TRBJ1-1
TGTGCCAGCAGTAGGACAGTAAACACTGAAGCTTTCTTT
CASSRTVNTEAFF
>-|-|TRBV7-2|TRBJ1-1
TGTGCCAGCAGCCTATTCAGGGCCACTGAAGCTTTCTTT
CASSLFRATEAFF
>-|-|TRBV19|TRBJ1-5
TGTGCCAGTAGTATGACGGGGGGGGGCAATCAGCCCCAGCATTTT
CASSMTGGGNQPQHF
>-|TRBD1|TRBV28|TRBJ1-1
TGTGCCAGCAGTTTAAGGGGAACCTCGTGGGGACAGAGTCCTGAAGCTTTCTTT
CASSLRGTSWGQSPEAFF
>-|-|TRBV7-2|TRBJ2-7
TGTGCCAGCAGCTTAGCTGGGGGCCTCTACGAGCAGTACTTC
CASSLAGGLYEQYF